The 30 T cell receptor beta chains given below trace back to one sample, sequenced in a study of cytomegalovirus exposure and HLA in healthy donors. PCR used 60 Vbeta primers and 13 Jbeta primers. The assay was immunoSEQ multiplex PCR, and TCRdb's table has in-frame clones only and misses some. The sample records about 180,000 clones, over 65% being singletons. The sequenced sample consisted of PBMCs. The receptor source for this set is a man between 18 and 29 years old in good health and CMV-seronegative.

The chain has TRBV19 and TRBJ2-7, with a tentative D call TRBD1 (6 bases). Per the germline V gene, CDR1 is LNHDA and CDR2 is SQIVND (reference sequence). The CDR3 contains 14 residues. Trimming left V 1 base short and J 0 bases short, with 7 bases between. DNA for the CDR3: TGTGCCAGTAGTATAGGGGGACACTCCTACGAGCAGTACTTC. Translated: CASSIGGHSYEQYF.

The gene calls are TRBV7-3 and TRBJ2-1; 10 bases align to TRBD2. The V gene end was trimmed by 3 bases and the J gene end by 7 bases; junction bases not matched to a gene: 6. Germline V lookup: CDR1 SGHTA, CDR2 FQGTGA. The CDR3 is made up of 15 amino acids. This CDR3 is CASSLSSGSFNEQFF. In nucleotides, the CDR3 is TGTGCCAGCAGCTTGTCTAGCGGGAGTTTTAATGAGCAGTTCTTC. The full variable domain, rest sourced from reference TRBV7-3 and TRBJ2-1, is GAGVSQTPSNKVTEKGKYVELRCDPISGHTALYWYRQSLGQGPEFLIYFQGTGAADDSGLPNDRFFAVRPEGSVSTLKIQRTERGDSAVYLCASSLSSGSFNEQFFGPGTRLTVL.

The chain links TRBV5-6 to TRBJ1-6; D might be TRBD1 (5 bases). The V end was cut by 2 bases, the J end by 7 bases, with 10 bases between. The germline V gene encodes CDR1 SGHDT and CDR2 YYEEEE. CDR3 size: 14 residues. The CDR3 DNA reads TGTGCCAGCAGCTTTTGGCAGGGAAATTCACCCCTCCACTTT. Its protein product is CASSFWQGNSPLHF.

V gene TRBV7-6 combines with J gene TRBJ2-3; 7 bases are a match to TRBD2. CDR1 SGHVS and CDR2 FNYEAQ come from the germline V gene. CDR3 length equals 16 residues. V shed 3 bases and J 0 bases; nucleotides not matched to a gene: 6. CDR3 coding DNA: TGTGCCAGCAGCTTTGTGAGCGGGATGAGCACAGATACGCAGTATTTT. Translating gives CASSFVSGMSTDTQYF.

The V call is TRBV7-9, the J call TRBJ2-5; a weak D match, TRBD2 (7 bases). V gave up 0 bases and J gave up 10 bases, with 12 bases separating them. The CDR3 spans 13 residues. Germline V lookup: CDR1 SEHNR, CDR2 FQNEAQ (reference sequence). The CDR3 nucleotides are TGTGCCAGCAGCTTAGCGAGGGAGGGGGACCAGTACTTC. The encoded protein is CASSLAREGDQYF.

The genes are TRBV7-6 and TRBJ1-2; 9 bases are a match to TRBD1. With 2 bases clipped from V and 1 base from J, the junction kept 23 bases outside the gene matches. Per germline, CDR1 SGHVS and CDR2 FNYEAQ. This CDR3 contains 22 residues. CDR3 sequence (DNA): TGTGCCAGCAGCTTACGGTCCCTCAGAGTCACAGGGGGCGCGGTAGTTAACTATGGCTACACCTTC. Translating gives CASSLRSLRVTGGAVVNYGYTF.

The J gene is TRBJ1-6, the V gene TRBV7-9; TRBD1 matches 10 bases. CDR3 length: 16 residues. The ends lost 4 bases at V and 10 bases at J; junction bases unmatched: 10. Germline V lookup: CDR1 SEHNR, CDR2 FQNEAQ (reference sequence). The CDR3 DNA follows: TGTGCCAGCAGCTCCCGGGACAGGGGTATAGGCTCACCCCTCCACTTT. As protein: CASSSRDRGIGSPLHF. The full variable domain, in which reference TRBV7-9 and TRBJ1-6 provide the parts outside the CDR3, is DTGVSQNPRHKITKRGQNVTFRCDPISEHNRLYWYRQTLGQGPEFLTYFQNEAQLEKSRLLSDRFSAERPKGSFSTLEIQRTEQGDSAMYLCASSSRDRGIGSPLHFGNGTRLTVT.

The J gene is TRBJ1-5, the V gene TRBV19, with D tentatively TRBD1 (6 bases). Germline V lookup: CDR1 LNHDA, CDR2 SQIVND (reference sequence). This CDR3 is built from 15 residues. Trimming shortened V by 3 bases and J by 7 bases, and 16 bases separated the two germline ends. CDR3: CASSIKGGFGQPQHF. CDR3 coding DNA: TGTGCCAGTAGTATTAAGGGGGGGTTTGGGCAGCCCCAGCATTTT.

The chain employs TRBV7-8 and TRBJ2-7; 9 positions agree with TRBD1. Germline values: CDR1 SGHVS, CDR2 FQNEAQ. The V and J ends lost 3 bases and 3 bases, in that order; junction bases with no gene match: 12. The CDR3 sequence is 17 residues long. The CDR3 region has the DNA TGTGCCAGCAGCTTTGGGGAGAGTCGACAGGGGGTCTACGAGCAGTACTTC. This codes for CASSFGESRQGVYEQYF. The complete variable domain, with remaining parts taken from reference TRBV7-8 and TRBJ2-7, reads GAGVSQSPRYKVAKRGQDVALRCDPISGHVSLFWYQQALGQGPEFLTYFQNEAQLDKSGLPSDRFFAERPEGSVSTLKIQRTQQEDSAVYLCASSFGESRQGVYEQYFGPGTRLTVT.

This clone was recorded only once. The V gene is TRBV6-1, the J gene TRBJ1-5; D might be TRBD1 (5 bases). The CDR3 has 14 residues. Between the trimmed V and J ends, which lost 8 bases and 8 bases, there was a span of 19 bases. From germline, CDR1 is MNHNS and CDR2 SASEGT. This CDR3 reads CASQTAALGKPQHF. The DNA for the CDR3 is TGTGCCAGCCAGACAGCTGCCTTGGGGAAGCCCCAGCATTTT.

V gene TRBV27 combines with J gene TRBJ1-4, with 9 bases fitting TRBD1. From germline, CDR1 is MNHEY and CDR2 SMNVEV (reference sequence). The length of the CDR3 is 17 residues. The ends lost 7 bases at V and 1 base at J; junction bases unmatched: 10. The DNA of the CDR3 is TGTGCCAGCAAATTTCGGACAGGGGTCGGAACTAATGAAAAACTGTTTTTT. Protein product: CASKFRTGVGTNEKLFF.

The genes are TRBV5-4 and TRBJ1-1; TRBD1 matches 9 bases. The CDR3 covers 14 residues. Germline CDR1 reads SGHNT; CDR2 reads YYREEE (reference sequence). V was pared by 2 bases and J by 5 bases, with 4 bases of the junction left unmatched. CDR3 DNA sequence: TGTGCCAGCAGCTTAGTACAGGGGGCAACTGAAGCTTTCTTT. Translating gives CASSLVQGATEAFF.

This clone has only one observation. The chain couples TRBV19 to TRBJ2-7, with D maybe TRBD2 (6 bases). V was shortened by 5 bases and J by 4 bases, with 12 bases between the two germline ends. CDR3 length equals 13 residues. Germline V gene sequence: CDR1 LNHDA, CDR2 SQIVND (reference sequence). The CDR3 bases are TGTGCCAGTAGTGGGACTTCCTGGTACGAGCAGTACTTC. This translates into CASSGTSWYEQYF. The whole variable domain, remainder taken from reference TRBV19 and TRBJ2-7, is DGGITQSPKYLFRKEGQNVTLSCEQNLNHDAMYWYRQDPGQGLRLIYYSQIVNDFQKGDIAEGYSVSREKKESFPLTVTSAQKNPTAFYLCASSGTSWYEQYFGPGTRLTVT.

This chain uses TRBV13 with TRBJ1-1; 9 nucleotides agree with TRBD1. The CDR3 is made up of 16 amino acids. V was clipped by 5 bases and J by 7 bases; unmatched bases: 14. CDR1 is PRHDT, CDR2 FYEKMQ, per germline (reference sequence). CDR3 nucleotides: TGTGCCAGCAGCCCAGTTAAGAGGACAGGGGTAGGTGAAGCTTTCTTT. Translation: CASSPVKRTGVGEAFF.

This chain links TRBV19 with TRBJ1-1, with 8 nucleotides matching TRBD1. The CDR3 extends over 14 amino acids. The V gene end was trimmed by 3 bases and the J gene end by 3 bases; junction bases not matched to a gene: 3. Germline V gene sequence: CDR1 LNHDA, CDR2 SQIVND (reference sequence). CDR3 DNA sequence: TGTGCCAGTAGTATTCAGGGGGCGGACACTGAAGCTTTCTTT. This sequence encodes CASSIQGADTEAFF.

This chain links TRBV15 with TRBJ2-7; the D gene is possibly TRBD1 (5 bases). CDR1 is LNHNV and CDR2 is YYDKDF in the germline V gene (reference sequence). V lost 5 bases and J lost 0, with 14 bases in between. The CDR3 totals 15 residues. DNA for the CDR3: TGTGCCACCAGCGCAGACAGACTCTCCTCCTACGAGCAGTACTTC. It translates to CATSADRLSSYEQYF.

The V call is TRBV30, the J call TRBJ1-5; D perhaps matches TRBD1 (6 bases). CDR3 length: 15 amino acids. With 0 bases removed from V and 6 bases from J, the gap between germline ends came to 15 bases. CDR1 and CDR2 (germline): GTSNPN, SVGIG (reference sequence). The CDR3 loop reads CAWSVLQGGSQPQHF. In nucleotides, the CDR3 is TGTGCCTGGAGTGTCTTACAGGGTGGAAGTCAGCCCCAGCATTTT. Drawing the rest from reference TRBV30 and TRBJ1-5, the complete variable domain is SQTIHQWPATLVQPVGSPLSLECTVEGTSNPNLYWYRQAAGRGLQLLFYSVGIGQISSEVPQNLSASRPQDRQFILSSKKLLLSDSGFYLCAWSVLQGGSQPQHFGDGTRLSIL.

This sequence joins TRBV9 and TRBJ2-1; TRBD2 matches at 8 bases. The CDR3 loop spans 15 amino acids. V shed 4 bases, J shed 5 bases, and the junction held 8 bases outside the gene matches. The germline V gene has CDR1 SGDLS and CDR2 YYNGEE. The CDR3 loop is CASSPGGAGDNEQFF. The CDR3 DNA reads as TGTGCCAGCAGCCCCGGGGGGGCGGGGGACAATGAGCAGTTCTTC. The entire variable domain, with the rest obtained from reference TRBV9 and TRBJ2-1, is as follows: DSGVTQTPKHLITATGQRVTLRCSPRSGDLSVYWYQQSLDQGLQFLIQYYNGEERAKGNILERFSAQQFPDLHSELNLSSLELGDSALYFCASSPGGAGDNEQFFGPGTRLTVL.

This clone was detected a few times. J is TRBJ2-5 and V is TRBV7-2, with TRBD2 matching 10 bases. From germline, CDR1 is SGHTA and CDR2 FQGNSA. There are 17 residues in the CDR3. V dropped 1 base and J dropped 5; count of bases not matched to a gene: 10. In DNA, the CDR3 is TGTGCCAGCAGCTTAGTGGGAGCGGGGGGGCCTTTGGAGACCCAGTACTTC. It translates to CASSLVGAGGPLETQYF.

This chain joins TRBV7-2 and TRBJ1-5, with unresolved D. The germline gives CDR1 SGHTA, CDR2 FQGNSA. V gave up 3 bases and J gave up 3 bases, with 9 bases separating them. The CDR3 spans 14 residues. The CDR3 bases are TGTGCCAGCAGCTTCCGAAACACCAATCAGCCCCAGCATTTT. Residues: CASSFRNTNQPQHF.

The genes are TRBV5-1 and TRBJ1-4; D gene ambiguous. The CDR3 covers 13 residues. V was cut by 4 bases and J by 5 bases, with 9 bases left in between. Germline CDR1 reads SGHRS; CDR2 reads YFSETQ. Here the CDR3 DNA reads TGCGCCAGCAGCGAGGGCCCCAATGAAAAACTGTTTTTT. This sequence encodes CASSEGPNEKLFF.

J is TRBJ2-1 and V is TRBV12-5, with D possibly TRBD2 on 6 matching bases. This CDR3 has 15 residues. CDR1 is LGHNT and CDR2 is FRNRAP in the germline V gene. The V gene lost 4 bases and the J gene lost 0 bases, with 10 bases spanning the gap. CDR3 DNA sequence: TGTGCTAGTGGTTCCCCCGGGAGCTCCTACAATGAGCAGTTCTTC. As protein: CASGSPGSSYNEQFF. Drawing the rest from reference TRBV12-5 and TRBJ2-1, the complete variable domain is DARVTQTPRHKVTEMGQEVTMRCQPILGHNTVFWYRQTMMQGLELLAYFRNRAPLDDSGMPKDRFSAEMPDATLATLKIQPSEPRDSAVYFCASGSPGSSYNEQFFGPGTRLTVL.

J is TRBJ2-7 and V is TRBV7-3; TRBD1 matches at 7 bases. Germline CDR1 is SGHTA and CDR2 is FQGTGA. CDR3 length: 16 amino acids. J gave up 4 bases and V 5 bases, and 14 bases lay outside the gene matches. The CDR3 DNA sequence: TGTGCCAGCAGCGGCCCCTACGGGACAGCCTTTTACGAGCAGTACTTC. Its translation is CASSGPYGTAFYEQYF.

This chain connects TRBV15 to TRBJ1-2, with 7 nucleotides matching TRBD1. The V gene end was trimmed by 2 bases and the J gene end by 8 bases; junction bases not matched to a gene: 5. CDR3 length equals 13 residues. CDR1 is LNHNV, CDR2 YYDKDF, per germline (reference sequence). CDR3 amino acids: CATSRLQGHGYTF. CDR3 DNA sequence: TGTGCCACCAGCAGATTACAGGGGCACGGCTACACCTTC.

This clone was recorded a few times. The CDR3 region is CASSTRDSDTIYF. As DNA, the CDR3 is TGTGCCAGCAGCACCCGGGACAGTGACACCATATATTTT. V is TRBV7-9 and J is TRBJ1-3; 7 bases agree with TRBD1. The junction had 6 bases not matched to a gene; V was cut back by 5 bases and J by 8 bases. In germline, CDR1 is SEHNR, CDR2 FQNEAQ (reference sequence). The CDR3 sequence is 13 residues long. Full variable domain (missing parts from reference TRBV7-9 and TRBJ1-3): DTGVSQNPRHKITKRGQNVTFRCDPISEHNRLYWYRQTLGQGPEFLTYFQNEAQLEKSRLLSDRFSAERPKGSFSTLEIQRTEQGDSAMYLCASSTRDSDTIYFGEGSWLTVV.

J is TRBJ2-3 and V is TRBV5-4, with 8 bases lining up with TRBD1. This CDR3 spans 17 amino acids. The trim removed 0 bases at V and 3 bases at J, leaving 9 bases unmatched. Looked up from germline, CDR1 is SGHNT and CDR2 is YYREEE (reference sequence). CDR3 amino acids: CASSLALRTGGTDTQYF. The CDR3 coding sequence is TGTGCCAGCAGCTTGGCCCTAAGAACAGGGGGAACAGATACGCAGTATTTT.

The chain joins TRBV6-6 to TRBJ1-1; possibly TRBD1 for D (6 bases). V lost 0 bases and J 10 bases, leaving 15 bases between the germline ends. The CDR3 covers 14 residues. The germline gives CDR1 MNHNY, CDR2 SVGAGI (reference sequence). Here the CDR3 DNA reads TGTGCCAGCAGTTACTCTAACAGGGCGGTGGGAGCTTTCTTT. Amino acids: CASSYSNRAVGAFF.

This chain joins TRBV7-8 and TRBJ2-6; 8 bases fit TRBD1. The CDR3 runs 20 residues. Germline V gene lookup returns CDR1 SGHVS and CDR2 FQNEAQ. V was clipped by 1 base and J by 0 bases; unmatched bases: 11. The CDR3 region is CASSLGTGWDLFSGANVLTF. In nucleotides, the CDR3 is TGTGCCAGCAGCTTAGGGACAGGGTGGGACCTCTTCTCTGGGGCCAACGTCCTGACTTTC. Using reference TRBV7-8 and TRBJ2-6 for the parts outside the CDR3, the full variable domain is GAGVSQSPRYKVAKRGQDVALRCDPISGHVSLFWYQQALGQGPEFLTYFQNEAQLDKSGLPSDRFFAERPEGSVSTLKIQRTQQEDSAVYLCASSLGTGWDLFSGANVLTFGAGSRLTVL.

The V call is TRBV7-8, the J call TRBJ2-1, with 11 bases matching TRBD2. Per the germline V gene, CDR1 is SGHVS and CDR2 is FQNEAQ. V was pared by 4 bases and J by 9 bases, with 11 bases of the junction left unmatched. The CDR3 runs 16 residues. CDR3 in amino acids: CASSSKRLAGPGEQFF. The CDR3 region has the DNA TGTGCCAGCAGCTCCAAACGACTAGCGGGGCCCGGTGAGCAGTTCTTC.

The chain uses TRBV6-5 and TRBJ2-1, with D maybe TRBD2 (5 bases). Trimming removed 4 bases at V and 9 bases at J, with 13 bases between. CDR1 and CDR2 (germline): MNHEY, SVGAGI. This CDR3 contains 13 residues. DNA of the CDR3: TGTGCCAGCAGTTTTGAACTCGGGGTTGAGCAGTTCTTC. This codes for CASSFELGVEQFF.